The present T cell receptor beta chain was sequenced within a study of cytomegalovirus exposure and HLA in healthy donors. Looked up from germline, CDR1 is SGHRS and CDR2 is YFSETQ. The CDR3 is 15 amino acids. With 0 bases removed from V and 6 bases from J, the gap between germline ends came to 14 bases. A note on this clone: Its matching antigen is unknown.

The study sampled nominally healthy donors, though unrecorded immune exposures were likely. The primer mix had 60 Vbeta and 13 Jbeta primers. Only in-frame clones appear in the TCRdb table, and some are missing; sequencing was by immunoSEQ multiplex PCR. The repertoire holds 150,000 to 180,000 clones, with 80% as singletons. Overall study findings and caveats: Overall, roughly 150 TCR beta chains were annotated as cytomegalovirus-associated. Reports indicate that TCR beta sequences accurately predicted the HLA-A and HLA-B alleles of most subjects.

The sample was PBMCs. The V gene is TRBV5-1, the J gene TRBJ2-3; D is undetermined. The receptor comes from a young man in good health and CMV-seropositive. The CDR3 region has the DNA TGCGCCAGCAGCTTGGAGATTGCGGAATTGGATACGCAGTATTTT. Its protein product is CASSLEIAELDTQYF.